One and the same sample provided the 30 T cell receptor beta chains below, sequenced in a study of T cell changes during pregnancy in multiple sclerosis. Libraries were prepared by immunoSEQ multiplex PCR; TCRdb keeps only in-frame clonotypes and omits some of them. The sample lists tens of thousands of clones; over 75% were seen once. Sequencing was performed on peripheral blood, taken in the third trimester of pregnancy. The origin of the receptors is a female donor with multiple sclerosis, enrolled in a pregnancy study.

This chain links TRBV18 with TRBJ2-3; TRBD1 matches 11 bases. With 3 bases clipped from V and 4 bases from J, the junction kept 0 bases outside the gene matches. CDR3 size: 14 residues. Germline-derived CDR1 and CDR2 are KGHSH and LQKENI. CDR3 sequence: CASSPGQGADTQYF. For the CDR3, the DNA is TGTGCCAGCTCACCGGGACAGGGGGCAGATACGCAGTATTTT.

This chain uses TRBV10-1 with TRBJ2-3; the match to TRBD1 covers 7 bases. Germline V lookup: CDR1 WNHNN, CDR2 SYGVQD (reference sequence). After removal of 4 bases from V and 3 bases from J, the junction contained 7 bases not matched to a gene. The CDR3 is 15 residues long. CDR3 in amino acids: CASSGQGLTTDTQYF. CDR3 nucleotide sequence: TGCGCCAGCAGTGGACAGGGATTAACTACAGATACGCAGTATTTT.

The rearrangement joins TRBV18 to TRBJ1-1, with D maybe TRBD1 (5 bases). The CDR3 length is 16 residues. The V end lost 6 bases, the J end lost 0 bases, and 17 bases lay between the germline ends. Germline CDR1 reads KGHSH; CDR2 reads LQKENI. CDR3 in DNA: TGTGCCAGCTCCCCTGGGGGGTTACGGATGAACACTGAAGCTTTCTTT. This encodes CASSPGGLRMNTEAFF. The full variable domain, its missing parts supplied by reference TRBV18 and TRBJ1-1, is NAGVMQNPRHLVRRRGQEARLRCSPMKGHSHVYWYRQLPEEGLKFMVYLQKENIIDESGMPKERFSAEFPKEGPSILRIQQVVRGDSAAYFCASSPGGLRMNTEAFFGQGTRLTVV.

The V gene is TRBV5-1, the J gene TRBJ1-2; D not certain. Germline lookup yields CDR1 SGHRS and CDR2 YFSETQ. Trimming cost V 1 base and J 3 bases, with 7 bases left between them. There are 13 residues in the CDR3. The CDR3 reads CASSLLSYYGYTF. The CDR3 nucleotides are TGCGCCAGCAGCTTGTTGAGCTACTATGGCTACACCTTC.

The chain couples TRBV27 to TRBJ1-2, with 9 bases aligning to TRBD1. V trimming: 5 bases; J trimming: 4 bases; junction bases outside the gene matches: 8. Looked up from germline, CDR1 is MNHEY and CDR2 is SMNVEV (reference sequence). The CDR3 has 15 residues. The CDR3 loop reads CASSPWTGESYGYTF. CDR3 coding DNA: TGTGCCAGCAGTCCTTGGACAGGGGAGAGCTATGGCTACACCTTC.

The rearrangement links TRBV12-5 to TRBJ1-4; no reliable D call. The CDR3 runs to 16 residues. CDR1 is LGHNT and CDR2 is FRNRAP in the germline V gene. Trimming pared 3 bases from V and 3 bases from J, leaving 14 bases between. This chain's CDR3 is CASGFWAREANEKLFF. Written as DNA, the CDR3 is TGTGCTAGTGGTTTCTGGGCCCGGGAGGCTAATGAAAAACTGTTTTTT.

CDR3 nucleotide sequence: TGTGCCAGCTCACCTATGGGGAGTAGGGAGACCCAGTACTTC. As protein: CASSPMGSRETQYF. This sequence joins TRBV18 and TRBJ2-5, with TRBD2 as a possible D gene (5 bases). V gave up 3 bases and J gave up 5 bases, with 13 bases separating them. Germline V gives CDR1 KGHSH, CDR2 LQKENI. The CDR3 loop spans 14 amino acids.

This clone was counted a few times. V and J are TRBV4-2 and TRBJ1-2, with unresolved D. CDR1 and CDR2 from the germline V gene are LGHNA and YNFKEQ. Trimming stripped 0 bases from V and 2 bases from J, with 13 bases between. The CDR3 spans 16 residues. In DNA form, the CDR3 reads TGTGCCAGCAGCCAAGATGGCGGAGGAACCAACTATGGCTACACCTTC. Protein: CASSQDGGGTNYGYTF.

This CDR3 reads CASSSGTDSGNTIYF. CDR3 bases: TGTGCCAGCAGCTCCGGGACAGACTCTGGAAACACCATATATTTT. The chain links TRBV11-2 to TRBJ1-3; 7 bases line up with TRBD1. The CDR3 loop spans 15 amino acids. The J segment lost 0 bases and the V segment lost 4 bases, leaving 3 bases of the junction unmatched. CDR1 and CDR2 (germline): SGHAT, FQNNGV. The whole variable domain, filled in from reference TRBV11-2 and TRBJ1-3, reads EAGVAQSPRYKIIEKRQSVAFWCNPISGHATLYWYQQILGQGPKLLIQFQNNGVVDDSQLPKDRFSAERLKGVDSTLKIQPAKLEDSAVYLCASSSGTDSGNTIYFGEGSWLTVV.

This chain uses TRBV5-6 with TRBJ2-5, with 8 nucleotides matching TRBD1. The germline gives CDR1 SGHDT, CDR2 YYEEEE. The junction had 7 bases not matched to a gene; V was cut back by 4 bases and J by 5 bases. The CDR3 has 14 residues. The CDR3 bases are TGTGCCAGCAGCCCAGCGACAGGGGCCGAGACCCAGTACTTC. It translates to CASSPATGAETQYF.

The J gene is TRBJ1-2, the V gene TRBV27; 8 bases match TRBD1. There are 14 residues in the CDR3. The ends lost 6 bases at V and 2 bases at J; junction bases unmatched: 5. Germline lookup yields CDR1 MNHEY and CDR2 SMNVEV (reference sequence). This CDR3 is CASSRGDRNYGYTF. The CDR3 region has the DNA TGTGCCAGCAGCCGAGGGGACAGGAACTATGGCTACACCTTC.

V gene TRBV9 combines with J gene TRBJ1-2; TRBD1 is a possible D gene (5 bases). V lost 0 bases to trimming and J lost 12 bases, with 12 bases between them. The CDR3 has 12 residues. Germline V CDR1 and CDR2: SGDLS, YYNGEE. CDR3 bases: TGTGCCAGCAGCGTAGAAGCAGGGCCCCACACCTTC. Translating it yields CASSVEAGPHTF.

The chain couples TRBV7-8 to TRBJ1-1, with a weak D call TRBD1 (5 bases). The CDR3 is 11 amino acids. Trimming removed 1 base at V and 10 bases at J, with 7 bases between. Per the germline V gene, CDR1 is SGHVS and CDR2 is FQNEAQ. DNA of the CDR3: TGTGCCAGCAGCTTAGGGCAGGGAGCTTTCTTT. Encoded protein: CASSLGQGAFF.

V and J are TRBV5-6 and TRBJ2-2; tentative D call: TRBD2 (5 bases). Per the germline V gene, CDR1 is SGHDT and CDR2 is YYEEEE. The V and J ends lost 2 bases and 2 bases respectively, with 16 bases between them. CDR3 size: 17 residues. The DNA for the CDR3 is TGTGCCAGCAGCTTCGTCCCAGGAGGTTATAACACCGGGGAGCTGTTTTTT. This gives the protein CASSFVPGGYNTGELFF. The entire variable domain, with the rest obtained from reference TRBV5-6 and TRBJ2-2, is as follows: DAGVTQSPTHLIKTRGQQVTLRCSPKSGHDTVSWYQQALGQGPQFIFQYYEEEERQRGNFPDRFSGHQFPNYSSELNVNALLLGDSALYLCASSFVPGGYNTGELFFGEGSRLTVL.

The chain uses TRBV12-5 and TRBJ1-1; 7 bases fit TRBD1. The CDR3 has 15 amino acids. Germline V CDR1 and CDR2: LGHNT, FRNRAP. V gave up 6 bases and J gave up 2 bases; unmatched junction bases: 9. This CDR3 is CASGGTGTANTEAFF. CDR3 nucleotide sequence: TGTGCTAGTGGGGGGACCGGGACAGCTAACACTGAAGCTTTCTTT.

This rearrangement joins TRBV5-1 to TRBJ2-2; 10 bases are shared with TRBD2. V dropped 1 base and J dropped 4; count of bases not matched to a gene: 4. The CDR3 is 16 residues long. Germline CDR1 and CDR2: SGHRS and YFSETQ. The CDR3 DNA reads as TGCGCCAGCAGCTTGAGGGCTAGCGGGAGCACCGGGGAGCTGTTTTTT. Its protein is CASSLRASGSTGELFF.

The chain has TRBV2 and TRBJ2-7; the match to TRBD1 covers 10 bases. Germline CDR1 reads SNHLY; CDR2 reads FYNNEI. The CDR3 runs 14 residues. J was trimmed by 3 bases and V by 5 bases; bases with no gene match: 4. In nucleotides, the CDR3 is TGTGCCAGCAGTTTTGGGACAGGGGACTACGAGCAGTACTTC. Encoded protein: CASSFGTGDYEQYF.

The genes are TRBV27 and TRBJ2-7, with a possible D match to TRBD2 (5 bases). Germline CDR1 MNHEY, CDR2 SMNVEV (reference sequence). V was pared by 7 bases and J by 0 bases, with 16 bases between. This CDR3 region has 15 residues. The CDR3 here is CASTSSWENSYEQYF. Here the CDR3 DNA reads TGTGCCAGCACTTCCTCATGGGAGAACTCCTACGAGCAGTACTTC.

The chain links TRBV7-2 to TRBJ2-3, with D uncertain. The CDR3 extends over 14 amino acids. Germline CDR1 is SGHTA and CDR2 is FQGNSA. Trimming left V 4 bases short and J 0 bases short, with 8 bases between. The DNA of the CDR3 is TGTGCCAGCAGCTCCCGGGTTAGCACAGATACGCAGTATTTT. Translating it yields CASSSRVSTDTQYF.

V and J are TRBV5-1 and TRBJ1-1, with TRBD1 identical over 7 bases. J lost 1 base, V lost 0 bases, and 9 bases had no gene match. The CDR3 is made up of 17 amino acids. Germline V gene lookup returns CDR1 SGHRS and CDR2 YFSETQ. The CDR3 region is CASSLGPTGWANTEAFF. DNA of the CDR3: TGCGCCAGCAGCTTGGGCCCGACAGGGTGGGCGAACACTGAAGCTTTCTTT.

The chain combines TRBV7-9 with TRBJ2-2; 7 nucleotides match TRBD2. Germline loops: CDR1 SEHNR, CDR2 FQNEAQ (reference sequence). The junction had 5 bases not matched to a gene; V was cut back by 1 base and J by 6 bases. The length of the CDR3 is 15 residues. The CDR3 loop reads CASSLVSAGAGELFF. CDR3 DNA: TGTGCCAGCAGCTTAGTTTCGGCGGGAGCCGGGGAGCTGTTTTTT.

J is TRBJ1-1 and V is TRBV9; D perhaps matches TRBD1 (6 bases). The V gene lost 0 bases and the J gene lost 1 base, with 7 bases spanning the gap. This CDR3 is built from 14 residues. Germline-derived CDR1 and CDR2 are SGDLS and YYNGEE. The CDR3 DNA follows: TGTGCCAGCAGCGTAGGACAGGAGAACACTGAAGCTTTCTTT. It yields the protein CASSVGQENTEAFF. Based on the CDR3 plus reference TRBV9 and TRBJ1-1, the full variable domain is DSGVTQTPKHLITATGQRVTLRCSPRSGDLSVYWYQQSLDQGLQFLIQYYNGEERAKGNILERFSAQQFPDLHSELNLSSLELGDSALYFCASSVGQENTEAFFGQGTRLTVV.

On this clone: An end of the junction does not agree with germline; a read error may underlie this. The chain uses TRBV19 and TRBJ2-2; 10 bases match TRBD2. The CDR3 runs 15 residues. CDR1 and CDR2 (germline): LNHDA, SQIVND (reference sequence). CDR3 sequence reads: CASRIAGGATGELFF. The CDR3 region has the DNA TGTGCCAGTAGGATAGCGGGGGGCGCCACCGGGGAGCTGTTTTTT.

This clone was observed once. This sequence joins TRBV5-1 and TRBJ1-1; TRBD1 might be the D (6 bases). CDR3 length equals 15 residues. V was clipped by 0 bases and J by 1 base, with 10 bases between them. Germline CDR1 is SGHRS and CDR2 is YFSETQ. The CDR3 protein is CASSLGVGGNTEAFF. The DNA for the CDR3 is TGCGCCAGCAGCTTGGGGGTAGGGGGGAACACTGAAGCTTTCTTT.

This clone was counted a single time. The DNA of the CDR3 is TGCGCCAGCAGTGTCCCAGGGTTGAACACTGAAGCTTTCTTT. Residues: CASSVPGLNTEAFF. V and J are TRBV10-2 and TRBJ1-1; possible D gene TRBD1, 5 bases. V was pared by 4 bases and J by 0 bases, with 9 bases between. Germline CDR1 and CDR2: WSHSY and SAAADI. The CDR3 spans 14 residues.

The CDR3 is CASSENRVGQETQYF. The CDR3 nucleotides are TGTGCCAGCAGTGAAAACAGGGTGGGCCAAGAGACCCAGTACTTC. The J gene is TRBJ2-5, the V gene TRBV2; D perhaps matches TRBD1 (6 bases). The CDR3 is made up of 15 amino acids. Germline V gene lookup returns CDR1 SNHLY and CDR2 FYNNEI. V dropped 2 bases and J dropped 1 base, with 11 bases sitting between them.

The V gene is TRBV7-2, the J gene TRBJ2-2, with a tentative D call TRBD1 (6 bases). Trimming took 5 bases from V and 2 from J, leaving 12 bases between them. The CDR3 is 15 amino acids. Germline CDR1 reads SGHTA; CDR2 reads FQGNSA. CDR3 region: CASSKQGGNTGELFF. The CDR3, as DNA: TGTGCCAGCAGCAAACAGGGTGGAAACACCGGGGAGCTGTTTTTT.

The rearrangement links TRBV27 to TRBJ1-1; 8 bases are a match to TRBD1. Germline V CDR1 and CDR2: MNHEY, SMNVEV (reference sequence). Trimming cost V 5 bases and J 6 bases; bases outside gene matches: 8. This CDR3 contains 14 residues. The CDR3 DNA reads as TGTGCCAGCAGTCCAAGACAGGGGTATGCTGAAGCTTTCTTT. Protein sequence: CASSPRQGYAEAFF.

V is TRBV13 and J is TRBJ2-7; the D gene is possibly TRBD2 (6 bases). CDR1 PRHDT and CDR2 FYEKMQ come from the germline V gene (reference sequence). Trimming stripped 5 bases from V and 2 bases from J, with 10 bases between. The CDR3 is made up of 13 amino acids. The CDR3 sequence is CASSPGLPYEQYF. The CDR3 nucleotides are TGTGCCAGCAGCCCGGGACTTCCCTACGAGCAGTACTTC. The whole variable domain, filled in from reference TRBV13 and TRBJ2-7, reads AAGVIQSPRHLIKEKRETATLKCYPIPRHDTVYWYQQGPGQDPQFLISFYEKMQSDKGSIPDRFSAQQFSDYHSELNMSSLELGDSALYFCASSPGLPYEQYFGPGTRLTVT.

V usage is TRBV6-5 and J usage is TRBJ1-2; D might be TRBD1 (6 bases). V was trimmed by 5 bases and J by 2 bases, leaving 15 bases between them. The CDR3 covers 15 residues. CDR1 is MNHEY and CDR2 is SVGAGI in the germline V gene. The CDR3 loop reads CASSPRQERNYGYTF. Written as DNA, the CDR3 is TGTGCCAGCAGTCCCAGACAGGAGCGAAACTATGGCTACACCTTC.